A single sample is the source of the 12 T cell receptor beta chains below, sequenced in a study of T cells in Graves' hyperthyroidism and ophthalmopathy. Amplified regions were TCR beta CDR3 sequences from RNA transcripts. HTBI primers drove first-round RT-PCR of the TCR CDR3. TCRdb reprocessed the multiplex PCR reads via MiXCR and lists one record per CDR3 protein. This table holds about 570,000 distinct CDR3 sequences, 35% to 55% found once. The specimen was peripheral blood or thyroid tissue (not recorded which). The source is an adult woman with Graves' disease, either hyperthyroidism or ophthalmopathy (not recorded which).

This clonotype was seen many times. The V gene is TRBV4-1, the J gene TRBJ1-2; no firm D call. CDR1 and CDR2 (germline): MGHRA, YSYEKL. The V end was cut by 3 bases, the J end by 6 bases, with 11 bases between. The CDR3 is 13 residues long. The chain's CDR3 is CASSQTPLDGYTF. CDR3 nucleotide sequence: TGCGCCAGCAGCCAGACCCCCCTCGATGGCTACACCTTC.

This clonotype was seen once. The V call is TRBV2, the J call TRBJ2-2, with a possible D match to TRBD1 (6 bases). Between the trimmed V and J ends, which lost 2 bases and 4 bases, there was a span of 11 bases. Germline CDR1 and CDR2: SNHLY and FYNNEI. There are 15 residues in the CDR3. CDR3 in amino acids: CASSEQGSGTGELFF. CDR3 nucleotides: TGTGCCAGCAGTGAACAGGGGAGCGGCACCGGGGAGCTGTTTTTT.

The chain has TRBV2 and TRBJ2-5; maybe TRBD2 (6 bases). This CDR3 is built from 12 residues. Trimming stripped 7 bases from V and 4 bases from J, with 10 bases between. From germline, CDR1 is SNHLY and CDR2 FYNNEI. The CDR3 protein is CASTEGGETQYF. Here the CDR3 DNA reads TGTGCCAGCACCGAGGGAGGAGAGACCCAGTACTTC.

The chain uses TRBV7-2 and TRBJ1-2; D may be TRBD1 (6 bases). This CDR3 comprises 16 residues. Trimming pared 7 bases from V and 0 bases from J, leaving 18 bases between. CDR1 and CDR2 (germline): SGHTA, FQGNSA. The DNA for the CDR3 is TGTGCCAGCACGACCGACTACAGGGTACCTAACTATGGCTACACCTTC. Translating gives CASTTDYRVPNYGYTF.

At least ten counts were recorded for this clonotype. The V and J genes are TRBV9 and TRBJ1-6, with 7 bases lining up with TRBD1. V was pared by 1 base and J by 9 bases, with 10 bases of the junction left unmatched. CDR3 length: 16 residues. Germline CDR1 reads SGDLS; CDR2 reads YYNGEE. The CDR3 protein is CASSVSGTAGGSPLHF. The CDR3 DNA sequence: TGTGCCAGCAGCGTATCCGGGACAGCTGGAGGTTCACCCCTCCACTTT. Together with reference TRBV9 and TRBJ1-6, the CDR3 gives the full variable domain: DSGVTQTPKHLITATGQRVTLRCSPRSGDLSVYWYQQSLDQGLQFLIQYYNGEERAKGNILERFSAQQFPDLHSELNLSSLELGDSALYFCASSVSGTAGGSPLHFGNGTRLTVT.

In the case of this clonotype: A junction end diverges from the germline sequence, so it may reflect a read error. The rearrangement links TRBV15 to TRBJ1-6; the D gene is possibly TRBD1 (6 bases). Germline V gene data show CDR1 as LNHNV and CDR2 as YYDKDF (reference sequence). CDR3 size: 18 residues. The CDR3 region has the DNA TGTGCCAGCAGCTTATCGACAGGCACAAGCTCCTATAATTCACCCCTCCACTTT. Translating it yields CASSLSTGTSSYNSPLHF.

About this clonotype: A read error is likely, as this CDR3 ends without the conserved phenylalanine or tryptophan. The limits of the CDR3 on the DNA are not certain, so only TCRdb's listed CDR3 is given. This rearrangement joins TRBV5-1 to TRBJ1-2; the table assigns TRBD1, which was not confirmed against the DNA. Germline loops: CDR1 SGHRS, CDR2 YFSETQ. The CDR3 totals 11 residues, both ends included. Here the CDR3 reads CASSEGTASSY.

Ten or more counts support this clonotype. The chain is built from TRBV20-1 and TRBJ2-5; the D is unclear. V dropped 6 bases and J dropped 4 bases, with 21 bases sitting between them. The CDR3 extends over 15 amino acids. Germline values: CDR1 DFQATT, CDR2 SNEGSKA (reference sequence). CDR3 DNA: TGCAGTGCCACCTTTCGTCACGCTTCTGGAGAGACCCAGTACTTC. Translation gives CSATFRHASGETQYF.

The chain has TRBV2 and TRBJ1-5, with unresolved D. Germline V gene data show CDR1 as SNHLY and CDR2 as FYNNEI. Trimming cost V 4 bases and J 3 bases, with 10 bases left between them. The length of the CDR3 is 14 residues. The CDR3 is CASSAGRVNQPQHF. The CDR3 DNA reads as TGTGCCAGCAGTGCTGGGAGAGTCAATCAGCCCCAGCATTTT.

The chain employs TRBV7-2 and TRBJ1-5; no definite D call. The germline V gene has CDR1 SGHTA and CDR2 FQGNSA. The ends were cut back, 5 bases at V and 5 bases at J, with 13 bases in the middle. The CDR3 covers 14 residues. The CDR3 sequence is CASSLRLTDQPQHF. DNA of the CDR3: TGTGCCAGCAGCCTCCGACTAACCGATCAGCCCCAGCATTTT.

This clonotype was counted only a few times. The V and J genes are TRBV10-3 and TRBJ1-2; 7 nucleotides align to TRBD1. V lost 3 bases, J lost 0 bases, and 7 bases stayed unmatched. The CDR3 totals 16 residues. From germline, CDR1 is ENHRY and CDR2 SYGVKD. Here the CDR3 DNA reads TGTGCCATCAGTGATACGACAGGGAGGTCTAACTATGGCTACACCTTC. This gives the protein CAISDTTGRSNYGYTF.

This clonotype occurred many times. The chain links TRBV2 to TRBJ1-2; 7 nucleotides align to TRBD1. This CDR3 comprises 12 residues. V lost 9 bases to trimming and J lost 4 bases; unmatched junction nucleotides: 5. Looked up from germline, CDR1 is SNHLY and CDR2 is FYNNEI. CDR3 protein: CARRGQSYGYTF. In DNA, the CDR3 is TGTGCCAGAAGGGGACAGAGCTATGGCTACACCTTC.